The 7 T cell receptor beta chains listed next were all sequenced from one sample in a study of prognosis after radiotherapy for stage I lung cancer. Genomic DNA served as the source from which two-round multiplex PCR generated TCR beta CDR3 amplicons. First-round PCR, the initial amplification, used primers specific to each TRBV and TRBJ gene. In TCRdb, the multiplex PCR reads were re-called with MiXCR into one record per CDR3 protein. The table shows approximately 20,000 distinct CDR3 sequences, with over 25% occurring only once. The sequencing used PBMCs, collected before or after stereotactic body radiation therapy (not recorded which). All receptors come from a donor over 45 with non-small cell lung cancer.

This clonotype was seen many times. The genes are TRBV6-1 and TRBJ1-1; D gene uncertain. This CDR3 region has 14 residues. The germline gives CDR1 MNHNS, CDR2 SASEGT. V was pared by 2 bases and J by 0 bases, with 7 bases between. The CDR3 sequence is CASSERFVNTEAFF. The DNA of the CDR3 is TGTGCCAGCAGTGAAAGGTTCGTGAACACTGAAGCTTTCTTT.

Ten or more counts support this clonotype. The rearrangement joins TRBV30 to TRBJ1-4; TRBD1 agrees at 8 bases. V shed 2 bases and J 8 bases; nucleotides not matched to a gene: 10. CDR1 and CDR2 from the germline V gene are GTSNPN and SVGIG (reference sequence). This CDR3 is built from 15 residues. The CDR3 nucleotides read TGTGCCTGGAGTCGAGGACAGGGTTTAGGGGAAAAACTGTTTTTT. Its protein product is CAWSRGQGLGEKLFF.

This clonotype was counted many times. The CDR3 protein is CASRPRLAGRETQYF. The CDR3 nucleotides are TGTGCCAGCAGACCCAGACTAGCGGGAAGGGAGACCCAGTACTTC. The chain combines TRBV6-1 with TRBJ2-5; 11 nucleotides agree with TRBD2. Germline-derived CDR1 and CDR2 are MNHNS and SASEGT. The CDR3 runs 15 residues. After removal of 6 bases from V and 5 bases from J, the junction contained 8 bases not matched to a gene.

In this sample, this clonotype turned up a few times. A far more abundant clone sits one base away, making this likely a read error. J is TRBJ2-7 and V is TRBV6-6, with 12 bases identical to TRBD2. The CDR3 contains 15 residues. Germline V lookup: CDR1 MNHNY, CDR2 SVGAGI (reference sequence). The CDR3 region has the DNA TGTGCCAGCAGTTACTCGACTAGCGGGAGAAACGAGCAGCACTTC. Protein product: CASSYSTSGRNEQHF.

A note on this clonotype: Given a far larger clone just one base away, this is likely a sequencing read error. CDR3 loop: CASRLMLSGGVHEKYF. CDR3 coding DNA: TGTGCCAGCAGACTTATGCTATCAGGGGGAGTGCACGAGAAGTACTTC. The chain has TRBV27 and TRBJ1-1, with 7 bases aligning to TRBD1. The CDR3 runs to 16 residues. CDR1 and CDR2 from the germline V gene are MNHEY and SMNVEV (reference sequence).

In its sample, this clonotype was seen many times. The CDR3 here is CASRQQGSNQPQHF. The CDR3 DNA follows: TGTGCCAGCAGACAACAGGGGAGCAATCAGCCCCAGCATTTT. The chain couples TRBV6-1 to TRBJ1-5; 7 bases align to TRBD1. The V gene's germline CDR1 is MNHNS and CDR2 SASEGT. The trim removed 6 bases at V and 1 base at J, leaving 3 bases unmatched. This CDR3 spans 14 amino acids.

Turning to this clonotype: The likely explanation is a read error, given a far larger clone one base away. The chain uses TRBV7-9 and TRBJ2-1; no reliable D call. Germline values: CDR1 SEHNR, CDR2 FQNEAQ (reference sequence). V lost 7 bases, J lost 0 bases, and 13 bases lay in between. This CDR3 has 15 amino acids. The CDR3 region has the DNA TGTGCCAGCACGCAAGCGTCTAGCTCCTACAATGAGCAGTTCTTC. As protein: CASTQASSSYNEQFF.